Below are 13 T cell receptor beta chains sequenced from a single sample in a study of blood T cell repertoires in COVID-19. Using immunoSEQ multiplex PCR, the repertoire was profiled, and TCRdb retains in-frame clones only, with some absent. The sample contains fewer than 110,000 clones, about 80% of which appear only once. Material for sequencing was peripheral blood. Source of these receptors: a human donor in a cohort sampled during active or convalescent COVID-19.

This chain links TRBV14 with TRBJ2-1; 12 bases fit TRBD2. Germline V lookup: CDR1 SGHDN, CDR2 FVKESK. V was clipped by 3 bases and J by 0 bases; unmatched bases: 9. This CDR3 region has 19 residues. This chain's CDR3 is CASSHPGLAGSRSYNEQFF. The DNA of the CDR3 is TGTGCCAGCAGCCACCCAGGACTAGCGGGGAGTCGCTCCTACAATGAGCAGTTCTTC.

The V call is TRBV5-1, the J call TRBJ2-5; 16 bases fit TRBD2. With V trimmed by 3 bases and J by 6 bases, 5 bases remained unmatched. Germline V gives CDR1 SGHRS, CDR2 YFSETQ. The CDR3 covers 16 residues. CDR3 sequence reads: CASSSLGLAGGKTQYF. DNA of the CDR3: TGCGCCAGCAGCTCATTGGGACTAGCGGGGGGGAAGACCCAGTACTTC.

The chain joins TRBV19 to TRBJ1-5, with 10 bases lining up with TRBD1. Germline V lookup: CDR1 LNHDA, CDR2 SQIVND (reference sequence). V gave up 9 bases and J gave up 4 bases; unmatched junction bases: 6. The length of the CDR3 is 14 residues. This chain's CDR3 is CASRRGQGNQPQHF. In DNA form, the CDR3 reads TGTGCCAGCCGGCGGGGACAGGGGAATCAGCCCCAGCATTTT.

CDR3 nucleotides: TGTGCCAGCAGCTTGAGGGGAGGAAGCTCTGGAAACACCATATATTTT. It specifies CASSLRGGSSGNTIYF. J is TRBJ1-3 and V is TRBV11-3, with D possibly TRBD1 on 5 matching bases. The V end lost 3 bases, the J end lost 0 bases, and 12 bases lay between the germline ends. Germline V gene lookup returns CDR1 SGHNT and CDR2 YENEEA. The CDR3 spans 16 residues.

The V and J genes are TRBV5-1 and TRBJ2-5; 7 positions agree with TRBD2. The CDR3 totals 15 residues. Germline assignment: CDR1 SGHRS and CDR2 YFSETQ. Germline trimming cut 0 bases from V and 1 base from J; bases unmatched to any gene: 3. The CDR3 sequence is CASSLVVAGQETQYF. The CDR3 DNA reads as TGCGCCAGCAGCTTGGTGGTAGCGGGCCAAGAGACCCAGTACTTC.

The CDR3 DNA reads as TGTGCCAGCAGCCAAGGACCGGCGGGGCCCCAGCATTTT. Translated, it gives CASSQGPAGPQHF. The chain employs TRBV3-1 (or the pseudogene TRBV3-2) and TRBJ1-5; D is unclear. This CDR3 region has 13 residues. Trimming left V 1 base short and J 9 bases short, with 10 bases between. The germline V gene encodes CDR1 LGHDT and CDR2 YNNKEL (reference sequence).

V gene TRBV4-1 combines with J gene TRBJ1-2; tentative D call: TRBD1 (5 bases). Trimming left V 0 bases short and J 7 bases short, with 9 bases between. This CDR3 has 13 amino acids. CDR1 is MGHRA, CDR2 YSYEKL, per germline. DNA of the CDR3: TGCGCCAGCAGCCAAGAGGGGCGGGGTGGCTACACCTTC. It codes for CASSQEGRGGYTF.

This clone has a handful of counts. CDR3 region: CASSLGRPEAFF. CDR3 DNA: TGTGCCAGCAGCTTGGGCCGGCCTGAAGCTTTCTTT. The chain joins TRBV7-9 to TRBJ1-1, with D unclear. CDR1 and CDR2 from the germline V gene are SEHNR and FQNEAQ (reference sequence). V was cut by 3 bases and J by 6 bases, with 8 bases left in between. The CDR3 has 12 residues.

The chain has TRBV10-3 and TRBJ1-5; 10 bases map to TRBD1. This CDR3 is built from 15 residues. Germline-derived CDR1 and CDR2 are ENHRY and SYGVKD. The V segment lost 6 bases and the J segment 6 bases; nucleotides outside the gene matches: 8. CDR3 protein: CAISLGTGESQPQHF. In nucleotides, the CDR3 is TGTGCCATCAGCTTAGGGACAGGGGAGAGTCAGCCCCAGCATTTT.

V gene TRBV5-1 combines with J gene TRBJ2-2, with 7 nucleotides matching TRBD1. The CDR3 runs to 13 residues. The ends lost 3 bases at V and 6 bases at J; junction bases unmatched: 2. CDR1 is SGHRS and CDR2 is YFSETQ in the germline V gene. Here the CDR3 DNA reads TGCGCCAGCAGCTCACAGGGGCCCGGGGAGCTGTTTTTT. Encoded protein: CASSSQGPGELFF.

This chain connects TRBV25-1 to TRBJ1-2; no firm D call. V was shortened by 3 bases and J by 4 bases, with 18 bases between the two germline ends. The CDR3 is made up of 16 amino acids. The germline CDR1 and CDR2 sequences are MGHDK and SYGVNS. CDR3 sequence: CASSEVSSPRGYGYTF. The CDR3 DNA is TGTGCCAGCAGTGAGGTTAGCTCCCCACGCGGCTATGGCTACACCTTC.

The chain links TRBV6-2 or TRBV6-3 to TRBJ2-5; a possible D gene is TRBD2 (6 bases). CDR1 is MNHEY and CDR2 is SVGEGT in the germline V gene. CDR3 size: 13 residues. With 5 bases removed from V and 5 bases from J, the gap between germline ends came to 12 bases. CDR3 sequence: CASSPTRVETQYF. CDR3 coding DNA: TGTGCCAGCAGTCCGACTAGGGTCGAGACCCAGTACTTC.

The rearrangement uses TRBV2 and TRBJ1-5; D gene uncertain. Looked up from germline, CDR1 is SNHLY and CDR2 is FYNNEI. This CDR3 is 13 amino acids long. V was trimmed by 8 bases and J by 3 bases, leaving 11 bases between them. The CDR3 DNA sequence: TGTGCCAGCGCCCCGGGATTCAATCAGCCCCAGCATTTT. Its protein product is CASAPGFNQPQHF. The full variable domain, in which reference TRBV2 and TRBJ1-5 provide the parts outside the CDR3, is EPEVTQTPSHQVTQMGQEVILRCVPISNHLYFYWYRQILGQKVEFLVSFYNNEISEKSEIFDDQFSVERPDGSNFTLKIRSTKLEDSAMYFCASAPGFNQPQHFGDGTRLSIL.